The T cell receptor beta chain described here comes from a study of blood T cell repertoires in COVID-19. The CDR3 extends over 16 amino acids. V lost 6 bases, J lost 4 bases, and 12 bases stayed unmatched. Germline CDR1 is MNHEY and CDR2 is SMNVEV (reference sequence). Per the original data handling: Cell counts per sample came from amplifying reference gene primers. Using immunoSEQ multiplex PCR, the repertoire was profiled, and TCRdb retains in-frame clones only, with some absent. The V and J calls and clone size come from that table; D and trimming were worked out from the DNA. The data hold 130,000 to 150,000 clones, with 84% observed a single time. The study recruited people aged roughly 18 to 95 years across roughly 23 US areas.

Sequenced: PBMCs or T cells enriched from blood (not recorded which). The chain couples TRBV27 to TRBJ1-2, with 9 bases identical to TRBD1. The sequence derives from a woman in her forties or fifties who had been exposed to COVID-19. This CDR3 is CASRTGGTGKIYGYTF. CDR3 sequence (DNA): TGTGCCAGCAGGACCGGAGGGACAGGGAAAATCTATGGCTACACCTTC.